This is a list of T cell receptor beta chains from one sample in a study of shared clonotypes between healthy human individuals. Sequenced by immunoSEQ multiplex PCR; TCRdb stores in-frame clones only, minus some. This table holds fewer than 2.5 million clones, roughly 93% found once. Material for sequencing was naive CD4+ T cells from PBMCs. The receptors originated from a man younger than 35 in good health. Some clones in this sample may be carry-over from other donors' samples. Both conserved end residues are part of each CDR3. A D gene is named only where the DNA matches it firmly. Expanded clones are given a class, and other clones once, few, many or no size at all.

V gene: TRBV7-9
D gene: TRBD1
J gene: TRBJ2-3
clone size: .
CDR3 DNA: TGTGCCAGCAGCTCCATTTCGGGTGGGACAGACAGCACAGATACGCAGTATTTT
CDR3 protein: CASSSISGGTDSTDTQYF

V gene: TRBV4-3
D gene: .
J gene: TRBJ2-3
clone size: .
CDR3 DNA: TGCGCCAGCAGCCAACAAGGGCGGAGGGATACGCAGTATTTT
CDR3 protein: CASSQQGRRDTQYF

V gene: TRBV5-1
D gene: TRBD1
J gene: TRBJ1-1
clone size: once
CDR3 DNA: TGCGCCAGCAGCCAGACAGGGAATCTCATGAACACTGAAGCTTTCTTT
CDR3 protein: CASSQTGNLMNTEAFF

V gene: TRBV7-9
D gene: .
J gene: TRBJ2-5
clone size: .
CDR3 DNA: TGTGCCAGCAGCTTAGGGTCAAGCCAAGAGACCCAGTACTTC
CDR3 protein: CASSLGSSQETQYF

V gene: TRBV19
D gene: .
J gene: TRBJ2-1
clone size: .
CDR3 DNA: TGTGCCAGTAGAAGGGGCCAATACAATGAGCAGTTCTTC
CDR3 protein: CASRRGQYNEQFF

V gene: TRBV2
D gene: TRBD2
J gene: TRBJ2-7
clone size: .
CDR3 DNA: TGTGCCAGCAGTGATCGGACTAGTCTCAGCGAGCAGTACTTC
CDR3 protein: CASSDRTSLSEQYF

V gene: TRBV28
D gene: .
J gene: TRBJ1-5
clone size: .
CDR3 DNA: TGTGCCAGCAGCTCCAGGGGAACGCCCCAGCATTTT
CDR3 protein: CASSSRGTPQHF

V gene: TRBV7-7
D gene: TRBD2
J gene: TRBJ2-5
clone size: .
CDR3 DNA: TGTGCCAGCAGCTCGACTAGCGGGGCAGGAGAGACCCAGTACTTC
CDR3 protein: CASSSTSGAGETQYF

V gene: TRBV28
D gene: .
J gene: TRBJ1-5
clone size: .
CDR3 DNA: TGTGCCAGCAGTTTTTCTGCGGCTCAGCAATATCAGCCCCAGCATTTT
CDR3 protein: CASSFSAAQQYQPQHF

V gene: TRBV9
D gene: .
J gene: TRBJ2-7
clone size: .
CDR3 DNA: TGTGCCAGCAGCGTAGGAGCGGGTTTCGCCTACGAGCAGTACTTC
CDR3 protein: CASSVGAGFAYEQYF

V gene: TRBV28
D gene: .
J gene: TRBJ2-3
clone size: few
CDR3 DNA: TGTGCCAGCAGTTTATGGGATCTACTCTCTGAGGGGAAGGGGTCAGATACGCAGTATTTT
CDR3 protein: CASSLWDLLSEGKGSDTQYF

V gene: TRBV5-5
D gene: TRBD2
J gene: TRBJ2-5
clone size: .
CDR3 DNA: TGTGCCAGCAGCCCTACTAGCGGGCGAGGGGTTGAGACCCAGTACTTC
CDR3 protein: CASSPTSGRGVETQYF

V gene: TRBV7-2
D gene: TRBD2
J gene: TRBJ2-3
clone size: .
CDR3 DNA: TGTGCCAGCAGCGTCCCTACTAGCGGGAGAAGCGTCCCAGATACGCAGTATTTT
CDR3 protein: CASSVPTSGRSVPDTQYF

V gene: TRBV5-1
D gene: TRBD1
J gene: TRBJ2-1
clone size: .
CDR3 DNA: TGCGCCAGCCAGATCGGGACAGGCGAACCCCAGCAGTTCTTC
CDR3 protein: CASQIGTGEPQQFF

V gene: TRBV4-1
D gene: .
J gene: TRBJ2-3
clone size: .
CDR3 DNA: TGCGCCAGCAGCCAACGACAGAGCACAGATACGCAGTATTTT
CDR3 protein: CASSQRQSTDTQYF

V gene: TRBV6-5
D gene: TRBD2
J gene: TRBJ2-3
clone size: .
CDR3 DNA: TGTGTAACGGGAGCGGGAGGGCAGGATACGCAGTATTTT
CDR3 protein: CVTGAGGQDTQYF

V gene: TRBV19
D gene: .
J gene: TRBJ2-5
clone size: .
CDR3 DNA: TGTGCCAGTAGTATCCCGGGCTACCAAGAGACCCAGTACTTC
CDR3 protein: CASSIPGYQETQYF

V gene: TRBV7-3
D gene: TRBD2
J gene: TRBJ2-1
clone size: .
CDR3 DNA: TGTGCCAGCAGTTCAGATAGCGGGAGGGCCCGGAATGAGCAGTTCTTC
CDR3 protein: CASSSDSGRARNEQFF

V gene: TRBV19
D gene: .
J gene: TRBJ2-3
clone size: .
CDR3 DNA: TGTGCCAGTGGCTTCACCCCGGACTCGACAGATACGCAGTATTTT
CDR3 protein: CASGFTPDSTDTQYF